Presented here are 27 T cell receptor beta chains from one specimen sequenced in a study of CD8+ T cells in alopecia areata. In each case, RNA was isolated and then reverse transcribed into cDNA as the sequencing template. Measured with immunoSEQ multiplex PCR; TCRdb has only the in-frame clones, and not every one. The sample includes 150,000 or so clones, about nine tenths of them seen just once. Sequenced material: CD8+ T cells sorted from blood, taken at week 0. These receptors all stem from a human donor with alopecia areata.

This chain uses TRBV19 with TRBJ1-1; D not certain. The V and J ends lost 3 bases and 1 base respectively, with 9 bases between them. This CDR3 contains 14 residues. Germline CDR1 and CDR2: LNHDA and SQIVND (reference sequence). CDR3 residues: CASSIFTENTEAFF. The CDR3 bases are TGTGCCAGTAGTATTTTCACAGAGAACACTGAAGCTTTCTTT.

The chain uses TRBV29-1 and TRBJ1-1; D is unresolved. V lost 5 bases and J lost 0, with 7 bases in between. Germline V gene sequence: CDR1 SQVTM, CDR2 ANQGSEA. This CDR3 has 12 amino acids. CDR3 nucleotides: TGCAGCGTTATTTCGGTGAACACTGAAGCTTTCTTT. Protein: CSVISVNTEAFF.

The chain uses TRBV9 and TRBJ2-3; possibly TRBD2 for D (6 bases). V shed 3 bases and J shed 1 base, with 9 bases lying between them. CDR1 and CDR2 from the germline V gene are SGDLS and YYNGEE. CDR3 length: 14 amino acids. As DNA, the CDR3 is TGTGCCAGCAGCGAGGGAGGCGGCACAGATACGCAGTATTTT. It encodes CASSEGGGTDTQYF.

The chain links TRBV10-2 to TRBJ2-1; 7 bases agree with TRBD2. The V gene's germline CDR1 is WSHSY and CDR2 SAAADI. V lost 2 bases, J lost 0 bases, and 7 bases stayed unmatched. The CDR3 loop spans 17 amino acids. The CDR3 nucleotides are TGCGCCAGCAGTGAGGCAGCGGGGCTTGTCTCCTACAATGAGCAGTTCTTC. It yields the protein CASSEAAGLVSYNEQFF.

This clone showed up just once. The rearrangement links TRBV7-9 to TRBJ2-3; no clear D gene. Germline CDR1 is SEHNR and CDR2 is FQNEAQ (reference sequence). The V and J ends lost 6 bases and 0 bases respectively, with 16 bases between them. The CDR3 sequence is 16 residues long. The CDR3 nucleotides are TGTGCCAGCAGTCTCTTCGAGTCGACTAGCACAGATACGCAGTATTTT. Translating it yields CASSLFESTSTDTQYF. Full variable domain (outside the CDR3, taken from reference TRBV7-9 and TRBJ2-3): DTGVSQNPRHKITKRGQNVTFRCDPISEHNRLYWYRQTLGQGPEFLTYFQNEAQLEKSRLLSDRFSAERPKGSFSTLEIQRTEQGDSAMYLCASSLFESTSTDTQYFGPGTRLTVL.

The chain links TRBV19 to TRBJ2-4, with D possibly being TRBD1 (6 bases). Trimming shortened V by 4 bases and J by 6 bases, and 13 bases separated the two germline ends. Germline-derived CDR1 and CDR2 are LNHDA and SQIVND (reference sequence). The CDR3 runs 14 residues. The CDR3 bases are TGTGCCAGTAGTAAAAACAGGGTCGGAAACATTCAGTACTTC. Its translation is CASSKNRVGNIQYF.

The V gene is TRBV19, the J gene TRBJ2-2; unclear D gene. This CDR3 has 17 amino acids. Trimming cost V 7 bases and J 3 bases, with 21 bases left between them. CDR1 and CDR2 (germline): LNHDA, SQIVND (reference sequence). This CDR3 reads CASMLAEPNSYTGELFF. The CDR3 DNA reads TGTGCCAGTATGCTGGCAGAACCCAATTCCTACACCGGGGAGCTGTTTTTT. The variable domain in full, with the rest retrieved from reference TRBV19 and TRBJ2-2, is DGGITQSPKYLFRKEGQNVTLSCEQNLNHDAMYWYRQDPGQGLRLIYYSQIVNDFQKGDIAEGYSVSREKKESFPLTVTSAQKNPTAFYLCASMLAEPNSYTGELFFGEGSRLTVL.

The J gene is TRBJ1-1, the V gene TRBV30; D is uncertain. This CDR3 spans 11 amino acids. Trimming stripped 0 bases from V and 5 bases from J, with 4 bases between. Germline loops: CDR1 GTSNPN, CDR2 SVGIG (reference sequence). The CDR3 nucleotides read TGTGCCTGGAGTGTAGTGACTGAAGCTTTCTTT. Amino acids: CAWSVVTEAFF.

The rearrangement uses TRBV13 and TRBJ2-7; 10 bases align to TRBD2. This CDR3 contains 16 residues. The germline V gene has CDR1 PRHDT and CDR2 FYEKMQ (reference sequence). V gave up 6 bases and J gave up 4 bases; unmatched junction bases: 12. The CDR3: CASSPTGTSEIYEQYF. DNA for the CDR3: TGTGCCAGCAGTCCAACCGGGACTAGCGAAATATACGAGCAGTACTTC.

This chain connects TRBV29-1 to TRBJ2-7, with D perhaps TRBD2 (6 bases). The CDR3 length is 14 residues. Germline CDR1 SQVTM, CDR2 ANQGSEA. Trimming took off 4 bases at V and 0 bases at J, with 13 bases between the two ends. CDR3 sequence: CSVAVGLNSYEQYF. The CDR3, as DNA: TGCAGCGTTGCAGTGGGACTTAACTCCTACGAGCAGTACTTC.

The rearrangement uses TRBV14 and TRBJ2-7; 9 nucleotides match TRBD2. This CDR3 contains 20 residues. Germline assignment: CDR1 SGHDN and CDR2 FVKESK. Trimming at V came to 0 bases and at J to 6 bases, leaving 21 bases not matched to a gene. CDR3 amino acids: CASSQDPRLAEIKKRGEQYF. CDR3 DNA sequence: TGTGCCAGCAGCCAAGATCCGAGACTAGCGGAAATTAAAAAACGGGGCGAGCAGTACTTC.

The rearrangement links TRBV27 to TRBJ2-3; unclear D gene. CDR1 is MNHEY, CDR2 SMNVEV, per germline (reference sequence). The CDR3 length is 15 residues. Trimming took off 5 bases at V and 4 bases at J, with 16 bases between the two ends. The CDR3 bases are TGTGCCAGCAGTCCCTTTGGAATCGTAGCAGATACGCAGTATTTT. Translated: CASSPFGIVADTQYF.

This clone was seen just once. V and J are TRBV4-1 and TRBJ2-1; TRBD1 or TRBD2 may be the D gene (5 bases each). Germline loops: CDR1 MGHRA, CDR2 YSYEKL. The CDR3 loop spans 17 amino acids. The ends were cut back, 0 bases at V and 4 bases at J, with 16 bases in the middle. The CDR3 region has the DNA TGCGCCAGCAGCCAAGATGAGTGGGACGAGCCGTACAATGAGCAGTTCTTC. As protein: CASSQDEWDEPYNEQFF.

The chain combines TRBV2 with TRBJ2-7; D not certain. CDR3 length: 11 residues. The germline V and J ends were trimmed by 9 bases and 2 bases, with 8 bases remaining between them. Looked up from germline, CDR1 is SNHLY and CDR2 is FYNNEI. The CDR3 region is CASINAYEQYF. The CDR3 region has the DNA TGTGCCAGTATAAACGCCTACGAGCAGTACTTC.

The chain joins TRBV2 to TRBJ2-5; 8 positions agree with TRBD2. Germline V gives CDR1 SNHLY, CDR2 FYNNEI. The V segment lost 5 bases and the J segment 5 bases; nucleotides outside the gene matches: 7. The CDR3 runs 14 residues. The CDR3 is CASSPGGALETQYF. The CDR3 region has the DNA TGTGCCAGCAGTCCCGGGGGGGCTTTGGAGACCCAGTACTTC.

The chain has TRBV28 and TRBJ2-7; 10 bases line up with TRBD1. The CDR3 consists of 16 residues. CDR1 and CDR2 from the germline V gene are MDHEN and SYDVKM. V gave up 6 bases and J gave up 5 bases; unmatched junction bases: 13. The DNA of the CDR3 is TGTGCCAGCAGCCACTGGGGCCGGGACAGGGGCCACGAGCAGTACTTC. Translation gives CASSHWGRDRGHEQYF.

The gene calls are TRBV5-8 and TRBJ2-7; unclear D gene. The germline CDR1 and CDR2 sequences are SGHTS and YDEGEE. This CDR3 comprises 12 residues. V shed 3 bases and J shed 2 bases, with 6 bases lying between them. The CDR3 spells CASSSITYEQYF. CDR3 coding DNA: TGTGCCAGCAGCTCGATAACCTACGAGCAGTACTTC.

The rearrangement joins TRBV5-1 to TRBJ1-5; 9 positions match TRBD1. Germline values: CDR1 SGHRS, CDR2 YFSETQ. The CDR3 spans 14 residues. With V trimmed by 3 bases and J by 4 bases, 2 bases remained unmatched. CDR3 sequence reads: CASSSGTGNQPQHF. Written as DNA, the CDR3 is TGCGCCAGCAGCTCCGGGACAGGGAATCAGCCCCAGCATTTT.

The V and J genes are TRBV13 and TRBJ2-1; 8 bases line up with TRBD2. Trimming removed 5 bases from V and 8 bases from J; junction bases left unmatched: 8. CDR3 length equals 14 residues. Looked up from germline, CDR1 is PRHDT and CDR2 is FYEKMQ (reference sequence). CDR3 residues: CASSPRGGWDEQFF. The CDR3 bases are TGTGCCAGCAGCCCACGGGGGGGTTGGGATGAGCAGTTCTTC.

The table lists this clone with a few counts. The same CDR3 also results from other DNA sequences found in this sample. V gene TRBV6-6 combines with J gene TRBJ2-7; D uncertain. V was pared by 0 bases and J by 2 bases, with 5 bases between. This CDR3 is built from 13 residues. Germline CDR1 MNHNY, CDR2 SVGAGI (reference sequence). The CDR3 bases are TGTGCCAGCAGTTACTCGAGCACCTACGAGCAGTACTTC. Amino acid sequence: CASSYSSTYEQYF.

This sequence joins TRBV6-5 and TRBJ2-7; D may be TRBD2 (5 bases). The CDR3 contains 13 residues. Germline V lookup: CDR1 MNHEY, CDR2 SVGAGI. V gave up 6 bases and J gave up 2 bases, with 11 bases separating them. The CDR3 loop reads CASSRGSAYEQYF. The CDR3 DNA sequence: TGTGCCAGCAGCCGGGGTTCCGCCTACGAGCAGTACTTC.

This clone has a handful of counts. The V gene is TRBV5-4, the J gene TRBJ2-5; D gene ambiguous. The V and J ends lost 0 bases and 5 bases respectively, with 11 bases between them. This CDR3 comprises 14 residues. The germline CDR1 and CDR2 sequences are SGHNT and YYREEE (reference sequence). The CDR3 loop reads CASSLASQVETQYF. CDR3 DNA sequence: TGTGCCAGCAGCTTGGCTTCTCAGGTGGAGACCCAGTACTTC. Combining the CDR3 with reference TRBV5-4 and TRBJ2-5 gives the whole variable domain ETGVTQSPTHLIKTRGQQVTLRCSSQSGHNTVSWYQQALGQGPQFIFQYYREEENGRGNFPPRFSGLQFPNYSSELNVNALELDDSALYLCASSLASQVETQYFGPGTRLLVL.

The J gene is TRBJ2-7, the V gene TRBV27; no definite D call. The CDR3 is 14 residues long. The germline V gene has CDR1 MNHEY and CDR2 SMNVEV (reference sequence). V was pared by 0 bases and J by 0 bases, with 6 bases between. CDR3 DNA: TGTGCCAGCAGTTTATCCCCAGCCTCCTACGAGCAGTACTTC. This sequence encodes CASSLSPASYEQYF.

The rearrangement joins TRBV30 to TRBJ2-1; 8 nucleotides agree with TRBD1. CDR3 length: 12 residues. V lost 2 bases, J lost 10 bases, and 4 bases stayed unmatched. Germline CDR1 reads GTSNPN; CDR2 reads SVGIG (reference sequence). CDR3 loop: CAWSLGQGEQFF. CDR3 coding DNA: TGTGCCTGGAGTCTTGGACAGGGAGAGCAGTTCTTC.

V usage is TRBV29-1 and J usage is TRBJ2-3; 11 nucleotides align to TRBD2. Germline assignment: CDR1 SQVTM and CDR2 ANQGSEA. CDR3 length: 15 residues. V lost 7 bases, J lost 1 base, and 7 bases stayed unmatched. CDR3 coding DNA: TGCAGCGCAGGGACTAGCGGCTTTGGCACAGATACGCAGTATTTT. This gives the protein CSAGTSGFGTDTQYF.

The chain uses TRBV27 and TRBJ2-3; the D gene could be TRBD1 or TRBD2 (5 bases each). V gave up 2 bases and J gave up 1 base, with 10 bases separating them. CDR3 length: 15 amino acids. CDR1 MNHEY and CDR2 SMNVEV come from the germline V gene (reference sequence). CDR3 coding DNA: TGTGCCAGCAGTTTAGCTGGGGGTCGCACAGATACGCAGTATTTT. Residues: CASSLAGGRTDTQYF.

This chain links TRBV7-9 with TRBJ2-1; 9 nucleotides agree with TRBD2. The CDR3 runs to 17 residues. The V and J ends lost 2 bases and 7 bases, in that order; junction bases with no gene match: 12. The germline gives CDR1 SEHNR, CDR2 FQNEAQ (reference sequence). The CDR3 loop reads CASSLLGGGAQGNEQFF. In DNA form, the CDR3 reads TGTGCCAGCAGCTTATTGGGCGGGGGGGCCCAGGGTAATGAGCAGTTCTTC. Full variable domain (outside the CDR3, taken from reference TRBV7-9 and TRBJ2-1): DTGVSQNPRHKITKRGQNVTFRCDPISEHNRLYWYRQTLGQGPEFLTYFQNEAQLEKSRLLSDRFSAERPKGSFSTLEIQRTEQGDSAMYLCASSLLGGGAQGNEQFFGPGTRLTVL.